This TCR beta chain was sequenced during a study of T cell responses to AZD1222 COVID-19 vaccine. Overall study results and limits: The peak T cell response came first, and repertoires were sampled only after it. The donor group comprised mostly white British people and more females; the analysis possibly underestimated clonal diversity.

The method was immunoSEQ multiplex PCR; TCRdb's version includes in-frame clones alone and lacks a portion of them. The top ten hold over 8% of the sample, which has more than 110,000 clones, roughly 91% seen once. As to this clone: Its antigen is undetermined.

This CDR3 contains 14 residues. With 4 bases clipped from V and 5 bases from J, the junction kept 6 bases outside the gene matches. CDR1 is SGHRS, CDR2 YFSETQ, per germline. The source material was peripheral blood, sampled on day 0 of AZD1222 vaccination. The chain employs TRBV5-1 and TRBJ2-1; 7 bases line up with TRBD2. This clonotype was obtained from an adult in good health. DNA for the CDR3: TGCGCCAGCAGCGACGGACTAGTTCACAATGAGCAGTTCTTC. Protein: CASSDGLVHNEQFF.